This TCR beta chain originates from a study of OX40 agonist ivuxolimab in advanced cancers. Regarding the study in general: The costimulatory receptor OX40 (CD134) was targeted by ivuxolimab, a fully human IgG2 agonistic monoclonal antibody. Intravenous ivuxolimab was administered to patients every 2 weeks at six dose levels: 0.01, 0.1, 0.3, 1.5, 3 and 10 mg/kg. Of the roughly 54 patients in dose escalation, about 19 had hepatocellular carcinoma, around 15 had melanoma, 9 had renal cell carcinoma and 9 had head and neck cancer. A male proportion of roughly 80% and a mean age of approximately 61 years, ranging from 23 to 79, were recorded for the dose-escalation cohort. Patients were allowed to have had prior anti-PD-1, anti-PD-L1 or anti-CTLA-4 therapy, and 30% to 50% of the dose-escalation patients had previously received checkpoint inhibitors. Partial responses were achieved by three dose-escalation patients, of whom one had hepatocellular carcinoma and two had cutaneous melanoma. The purpose of peripheral TCRbeta sequencing was to test whether ivuxolimab changed TCR sequence diversity and led to clonal T-cell expansion. The paper reports the monotherapy dose-escalation portion (N of about 52 patients) of the phase I ivuxolimab trial.

What the authors observed across the whole study: Low levels of normalized T-cell clonal expansion were also seen in some patients who did not respond. On average, CD8+ T cells showed more expanded clones than CD4+ T cells after ivuxolimab. Which antigens the clonally expanded peripheral T cells were specific for was not determined. At doses of 0.1 to 3.0 mg/kg, clonal expansion of both CD4+ and CD8+ T cells in blood was seen between baseline and week 6. In partial responders in the 0.1-3.0 mg/kg groups, normalized peripheral clonal expansion was found to be among the lowest, especially among CD8+ T cells.

To sequence the TCRbeta CDR3 region, genomic DNA was isolated from the sorted cells. The immunoSEQ Assay was used for sequencing of TCRbeta CDR3 regions. TCRdb holds this immuneACCESS table with in-frame rearrangements only. Some clones are missing; in checked studies, unresolved V genes explain under half, and the rest has no known cause. The sample contains about 80,000 clones, about 92% of them found a single time. Jointly, the top ten make up over 6.5% of the sample. Patients with autoimmune disease history or receiving systemic immunosuppression were excluded from the trial. In every dose cohort, peripheral blood was drawn for TCR sequencing at baseline, cycle 4 day 1, and cycle 7 day 1. Samples were obtained from an open-label, multicenter, first-in-human phase I dose-escalation trial of ivuxolimab. The trial enrolled adults with locally advanced or metastatic head and neck squamous cell, hepatocellular, melanoma or renal cell carcinoma. CD4+ and CD8+ T cells were sorted separately from peripheral blood before TCR sequencing.

As concerns this clone: Its antigen specificity is not known. Within one base of it there is no much larger clone, and no base qualities were kept.

The germline V gene encodes CDR1 MNHEY and CDR2 SVGAGI. The CDR3 runs 13 amino acids, cysteine and phenylalanine included. Only the CDR3 part of the read is kept: 39 bases, read in frame from the first base. V was cut back by 6 bases and J by 1 base, leaving a gap of 9 bases between them. The sample consisted of CD4+ or CD8+ T cells sorted from blood, taken in a trial of the OX40 agonist ivuxolimab. This sequence uses TRBV6-5 and TRBJ1-1; D gene: possibly TRBD1, on 5 matching bases. The TCR comes from an adult with an advanced solid tumor such as melanoma, head and neck, liver or kidney cancer. The CDR3 protein sequence reads: CASRFGGNTEAFF. The sequenced DNA: TGTGCCAGCAGATTTGGGGGGAACACTGAAGCTTTCTTT.